These 11 T cell receptor beta chains share one sample of origin, sequenced in a study of blood T cell repertoires in COVID-19. Sequenced by immunoSEQ multiplex PCR; TCRdb stores in-frame clones only, minus some. Found here are about 190,000 clones, approximately 79% of them singletons; the top ten hold around 15%. The sequenced sample consisted of peripheral blood. Receptors originate from a man aged 30 to 39 with active or convalescent COVID-19.

The rearrangement links TRBV30 to TRBJ1-2; D not resolved. The V gene lost 4 bases and the J gene lost 6 bases, with 12 bases spanning the gap. Germline CDR1 reads GTSNPN; CDR2 reads SVGIG (reference sequence). This CDR3 comprises 12 residues. The CDR3 DNA is TGTGCCTGGACCCGGGGAGGCAATGGCTACACCTTC. Translation gives CAWTRGGNGYTF.

In its sample, this clone was seen a few times. The CDR3: CASSDIVLGTDTQYF. The CDR3 bases are TGTGCCAGCAGTGATATAGTATTGGGCACAGATACGCAGTATTTT. The rearrangement uses TRBV27 and TRBJ2-3; no definite D call. CDR1 MNHEY and CDR2 SMNVEV come from the germline V gene (reference sequence). Trimming removed 5 bases at V and 1 base at J, with 13 bases between. This CDR3 region has 15 residues.

This clone has only one observation. The chain carries TRBV7-2 and TRBJ1-3, with D perhaps matching TRBD1 (5 bases). The V and J ends lost 5 bases and 0 bases respectively, with 11 bases between them. CDR1 and CDR2 from the germline V gene are SGHTA and FQGNSA. The CDR3 loop spans 15 amino acids. CDR3 DNA: TGTGCCAGCAGCGAACGTAGGGGCTCTGGAAACACCATATATTTT. Translation gives CASSERRGSGNTIYF.

In this sample, this clone turned up once. The J gene is TRBJ1-6, the V gene TRBV9; no reliable D call. Trimming cost V 0 bases and J 7 bases, with 11 bases left between them. Germline loops: CDR1 SGDLS, CDR2 YYNGEE. The CDR3 runs 15 residues. The DNA for the CDR3 is TGTGCCAGCAGCGTAGCTACGTCGGGGAATTCACCCCTCCACTTT. Its translation is CASSVATSGNSPLHF. The full variable domain, its missing parts supplied by reference TRBV9 and TRBJ1-6, is DSGVTQTPKHLITATGQRVTLRCSPRSGDLSVYWYQQSLDQGLQFLIQYYNGEERAKGNILERFSAQQFPDLHSELNLSSLELGDSALYFCASSVATSGNSPLHFGNGTRLTVT.

The chain links TRBV6-5 to TRBJ2-3, with 12 bases matching TRBD2. J was trimmed by 1 base and V by 11 bases; bases with no gene match: 4. The CDR3 spans 14 residues. CDR1 and CDR2 (germline): MNHEY, SVGAGI. The CDR3 region has the DNA TGTGCCGGGCGACTAGCGGGGGGCACAGATACGCAGTATTTT. Its protein is CAGRLAGGTDTQYF.

The rearrangement uses TRBV25-1 and TRBJ1-5; 9 positions match TRBD1. Germline V gene lookup returns CDR1 MGHDK and CDR2 SYGVNS. The CDR3 spans 17 residues. J was trimmed by 8 bases and V by 2 bases; bases with no gene match: 13. CDR3 sequence (DNA): TGTGCCAGCAGTGAAGGGTTAGGGACAGGGAGGAAGGAGCCCCAGCATTTT. Amino acid sequence: CASSEGLGTGRKEPQHF.

The chain couples TRBV2 to TRBJ1-1; 11 bases match TRBD1. Trimming at V came to 7 bases and at J to 4 bases, leaving 14 bases not matched to a gene. This CDR3 region has 17 residues. Germline CDR1 is SNHLY and CDR2 is FYNNEI. The CDR3 reads CASTFQGQGAVGTEAFF. The DNA for the CDR3 is TGTGCCAGCACCTTCCAAGGACAGGGGGCTGTTGGCACTGAAGCTTTCTTT.

The J gene is TRBJ2-7, the V gene TRBV7-2; 7 bases are a match to TRBD2. This CDR3 comprises 14 residues. Per the germline V gene, CDR1 is SGHTA and CDR2 is FQGNSA. The V gene end was trimmed by 1 base and the J gene end by 0 bases; junction bases not matched to a gene: 0. This CDR3 reads CASSLGTSSYEQYV. The CDR3 region has the DNA TGTGCCAGCAGCTTAGGGACTAGCTCCTACGAGCAGTACGTC.

The V call is TRBV6-2 or TRBV6-3, the J call TRBJ1-5; D is possibly TRBD1 (6 bases). V was clipped by 4 bases and J by 2 bases, with 21 bases between them. This CDR3 comprises 18 residues. The V gene's germline CDR1 is MNHEY and CDR2 SVGEGT. The CDR3 is CASSSLSAGGAGNQPQHF. DNA of the CDR3: TGTGCCAGCAGTTCCCTCTCGGCGGGGGGCGCGGGCAATCAGCCCCAGCATTTT.

V usage is TRBV18 and J usage is TRBJ2-5; D is undetermined. The ends were cut back, 0 bases at V and 1 base at J, with 6 bases in the middle. Germline loops: CDR1 KGHSH, CDR2 LQKENI. This CDR3 is 14 amino acids long. The CDR3 DNA sequence: TGTGCCAGCTCACCACCTAACAGCCAAGAGACCCAGTACTTC. This gives the protein CASSPPNSQETQYF.

This clone was seen once. The V call is TRBV7-6, the J call TRBJ2-2, with 11 bases aligning to TRBD1. The CDR3 runs to 15 residues. Germline V lookup: CDR1 SGHVS, CDR2 FNYEAQ. J was trimmed by 6 bases and V by 3 bases; bases with no gene match: 3. The CDR3 sequence is CASSFGQGASGELFF. The CDR3 DNA is TGTGCCAGCAGCTTTGGACAGGGGGCCTCCGGGGAGCTGTTTTTT. The variable domain in full, completed from reference TRBV7-6 and TRBJ2-2, reads GAGVSQSPRYKVTKRGQDVALRCDPISGHVSLYWYRQALGQGPEFLTYFNYEAQQDKSGLPNDRFSAERPEGSISTLTIQRTEQRDSAMYRCASSFGQGASGELFFGEGSRLTVL.